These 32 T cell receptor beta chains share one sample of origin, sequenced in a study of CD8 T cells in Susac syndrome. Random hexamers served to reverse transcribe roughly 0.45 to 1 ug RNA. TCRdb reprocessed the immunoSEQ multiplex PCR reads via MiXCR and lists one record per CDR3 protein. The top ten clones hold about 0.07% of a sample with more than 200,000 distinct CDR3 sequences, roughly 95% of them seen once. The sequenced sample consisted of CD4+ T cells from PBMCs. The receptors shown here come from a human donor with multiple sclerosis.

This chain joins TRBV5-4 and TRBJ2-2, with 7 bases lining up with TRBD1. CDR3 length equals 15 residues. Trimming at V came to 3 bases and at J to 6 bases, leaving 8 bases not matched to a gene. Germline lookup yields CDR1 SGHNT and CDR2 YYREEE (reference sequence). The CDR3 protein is CASSWADREAGELFF. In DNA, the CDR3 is TGTGCCAGCAGCTGGGCCGACAGGGAAGCCGGGGAGCTGTTTTTT.

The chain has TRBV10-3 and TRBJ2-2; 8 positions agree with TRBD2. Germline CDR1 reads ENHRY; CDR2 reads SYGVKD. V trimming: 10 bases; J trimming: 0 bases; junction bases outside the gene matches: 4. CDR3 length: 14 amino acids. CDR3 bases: TGTGCCAGCACTAGCGGCGCGAACACCGGGGAGCTGTTTTTT. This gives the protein CASTSGANTGELFF.

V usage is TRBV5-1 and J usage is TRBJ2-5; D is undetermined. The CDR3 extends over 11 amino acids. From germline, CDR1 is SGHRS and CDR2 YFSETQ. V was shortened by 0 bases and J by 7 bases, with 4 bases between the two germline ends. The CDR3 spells CASSLEGTQYF. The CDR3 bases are TGCGCCAGCAGCTTGGAGGGGACCCAGTACTTC.

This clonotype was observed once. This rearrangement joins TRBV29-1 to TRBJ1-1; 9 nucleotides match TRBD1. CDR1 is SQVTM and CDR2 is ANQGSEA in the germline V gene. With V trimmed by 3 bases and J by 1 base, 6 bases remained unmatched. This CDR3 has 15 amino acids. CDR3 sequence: CSVDFGTGPNTEAFF. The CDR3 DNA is TGCAGCGTTGACTTCGGGACAGGGCCGAACACTGAAGCTTTCTTT.

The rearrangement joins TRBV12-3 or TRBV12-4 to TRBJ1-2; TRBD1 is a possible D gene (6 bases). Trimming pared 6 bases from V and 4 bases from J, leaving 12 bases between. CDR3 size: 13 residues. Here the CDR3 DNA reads TGTGCCAGCAGCCCCCAGGGGACCTATGGCTACACCTTC. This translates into CASSPQGTYGYTF.

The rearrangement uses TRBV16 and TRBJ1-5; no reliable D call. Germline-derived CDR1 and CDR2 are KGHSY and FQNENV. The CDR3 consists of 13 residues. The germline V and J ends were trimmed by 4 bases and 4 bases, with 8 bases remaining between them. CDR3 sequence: CASSRPGNQPQHF. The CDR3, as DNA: TGTGCCAGCAGCCGACCCGGGAATCAGCCCCAGCATTTT.

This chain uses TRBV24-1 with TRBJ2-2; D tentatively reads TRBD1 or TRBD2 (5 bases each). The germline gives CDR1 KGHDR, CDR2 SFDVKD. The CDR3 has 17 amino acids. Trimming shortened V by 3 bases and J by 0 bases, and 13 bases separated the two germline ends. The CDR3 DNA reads TGTGCCACCAGTGATCACCCGGGACGCTCGAACACCGGGGAGCTGTTTTTT. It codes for CATSDHPGRSNTGELFF.

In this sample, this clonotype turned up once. The CDR3 is CASRRGTTNEKLFF. The CDR3 DNA is TGTGCCAGCAGGCGGGGGACAACTAATGAAAAACTGTTTTTT. The chain joins TRBV6-2 or TRBV6-3 to TRBJ1-4, with D possibly matching TRBD1 (5 bases). CDR1 MNHEY and CDR2 SVGEGT come from the germline V gene. The CDR3 is 14 residues long. Trimming pared 6 bases from V and 0 bases from J, leaving 8 bases between.

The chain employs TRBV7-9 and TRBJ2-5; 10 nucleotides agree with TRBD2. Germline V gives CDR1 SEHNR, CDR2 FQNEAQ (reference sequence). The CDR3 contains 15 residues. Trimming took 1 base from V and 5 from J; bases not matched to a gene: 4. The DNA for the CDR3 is TGTGCCAGCAGCTTAGTAGCGGGAGGAGGGGAGACCCAGTACTTC. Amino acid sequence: CASSLVAGGGETQYF.

In DNA, the CDR3 is TGTGCCACCAGCAGAGATCCCACTAGTACGGGAGGATATTCCTACAATGAGCAGTTCTTC. It specifies CATSRDPTSTGGYSYNEQFF. V is TRBV15 and J is TRBJ2-1; TRBD2 agrees at 7 bases. Germline values: CDR1 LNHNV, CDR2 YYDKDF (reference sequence). With 0 bases clipped from V and 1 base from J, the junction kept 15 bases outside the gene matches. The CDR3 loop spans 20 amino acids.

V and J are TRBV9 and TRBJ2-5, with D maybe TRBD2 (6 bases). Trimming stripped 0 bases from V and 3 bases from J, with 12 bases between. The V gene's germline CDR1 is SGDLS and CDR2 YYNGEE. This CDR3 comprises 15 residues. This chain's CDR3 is CASSVEEGSKETQYF. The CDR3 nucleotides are TGTGCCAGCAGCGTAGAGGAGGGTAGTAAAGAGACCCAGTACTTC.

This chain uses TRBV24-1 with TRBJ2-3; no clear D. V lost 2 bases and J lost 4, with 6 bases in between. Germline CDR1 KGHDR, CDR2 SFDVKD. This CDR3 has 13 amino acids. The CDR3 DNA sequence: TGTGCCACCAGTGATTGGAACCCAGATACGCAGTATTTT. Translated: CATSDWNPDTQYF.

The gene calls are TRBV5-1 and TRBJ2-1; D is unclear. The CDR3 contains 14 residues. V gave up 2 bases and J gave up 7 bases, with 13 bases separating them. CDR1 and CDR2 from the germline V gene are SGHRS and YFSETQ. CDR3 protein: CASSFVFSGNEQFF. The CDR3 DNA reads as TGCGCCAGCAGCTTCGTTTTCTCTGGGAATGAGCAGTTCTTC.

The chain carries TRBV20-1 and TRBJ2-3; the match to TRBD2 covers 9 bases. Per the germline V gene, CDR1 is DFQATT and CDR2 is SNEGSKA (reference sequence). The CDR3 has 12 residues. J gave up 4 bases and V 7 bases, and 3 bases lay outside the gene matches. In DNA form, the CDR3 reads TGCAGTGTGAGCGGGAGGTCAGATACGCAGTATTTT. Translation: CSVSGRSDTQYF.

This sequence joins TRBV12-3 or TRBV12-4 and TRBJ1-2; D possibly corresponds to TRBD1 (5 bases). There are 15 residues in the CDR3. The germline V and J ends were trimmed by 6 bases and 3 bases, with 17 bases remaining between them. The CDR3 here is CASSPGTRGDYGYTF. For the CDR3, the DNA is TGTGCCAGCAGCCCCGGGACTAGAGGGGACTATGGCTACACCTTC.

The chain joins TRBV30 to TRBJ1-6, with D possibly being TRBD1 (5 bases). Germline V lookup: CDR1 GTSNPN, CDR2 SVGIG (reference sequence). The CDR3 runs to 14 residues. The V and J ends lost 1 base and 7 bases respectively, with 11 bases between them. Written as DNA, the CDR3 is TGTGCCTGGAGTGGATCGACAGCAAATTCACCCCTCCACTTT. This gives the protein CAWSGSTANSPLHF.

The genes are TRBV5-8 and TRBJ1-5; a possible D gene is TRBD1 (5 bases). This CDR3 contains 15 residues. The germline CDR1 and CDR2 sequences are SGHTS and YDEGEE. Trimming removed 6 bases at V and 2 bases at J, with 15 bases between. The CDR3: CASTFFVGGNQPQHF. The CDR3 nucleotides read TGTGCCAGCACCTTCTTTGTGGGGGGCAATCAGCCCCAGCATTTT.

In DNA, the CDR3 is TGTGCCAGCAGCCCGTCTTCGACGGGCACCGGGGAGCTGTTTTTT. It yields the protein CASSPSSTGTGELFF. The chain couples TRBV6-6 to TRBJ2-2; D call uncertain. Trimming took off 6 bases at V and 4 bases at J, with 15 bases between the two ends. CDR3 length equals 15 residues. Germline loops: CDR1 MNHNY, CDR2 SVGAGI (reference sequence).

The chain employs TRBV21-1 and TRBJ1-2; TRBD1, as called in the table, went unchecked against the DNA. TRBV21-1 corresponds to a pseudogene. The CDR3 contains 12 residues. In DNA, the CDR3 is TGTGCCAGCAGCAAAGGGGACAGCTGCTACACCTTC. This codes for CASSKGDSCYTF.

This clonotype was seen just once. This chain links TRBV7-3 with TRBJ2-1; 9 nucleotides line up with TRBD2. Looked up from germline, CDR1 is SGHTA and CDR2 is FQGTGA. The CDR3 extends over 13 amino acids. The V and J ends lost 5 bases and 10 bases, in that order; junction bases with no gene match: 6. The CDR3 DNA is TGTGCCAGCAGCCCGGGACTAGCAGGGGAGCAGTTCTTC. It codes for CASSPGLAGEQFF.

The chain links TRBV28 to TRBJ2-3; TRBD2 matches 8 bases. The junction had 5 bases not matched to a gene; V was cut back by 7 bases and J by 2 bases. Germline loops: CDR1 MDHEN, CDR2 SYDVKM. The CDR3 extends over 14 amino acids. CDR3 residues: CASTSGGHTDTQYF. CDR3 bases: TGTGCCAGCACGAGCGGGGGCCACACAGATACGCAGTATTTT.

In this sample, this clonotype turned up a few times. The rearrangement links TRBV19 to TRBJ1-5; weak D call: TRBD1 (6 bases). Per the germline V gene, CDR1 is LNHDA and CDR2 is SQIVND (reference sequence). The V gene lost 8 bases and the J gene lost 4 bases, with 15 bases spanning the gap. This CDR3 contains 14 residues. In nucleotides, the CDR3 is TGTGCCAGTTCCCAACAGGGCGGGAATCAGCCCCAGCATTTT. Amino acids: CASSQQGGNQPQHF. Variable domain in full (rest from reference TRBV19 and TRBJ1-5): DGGITQSPKYLFRKEGQNVTLSCEQNLNHDAMYWYRQDPGQGLRLIYYSQIVNDFQKGDIAEGYSVSREKKESFPLTVTSAQKNPTAFYLCASSQQGGNQPQHFGDGTRLSIL.

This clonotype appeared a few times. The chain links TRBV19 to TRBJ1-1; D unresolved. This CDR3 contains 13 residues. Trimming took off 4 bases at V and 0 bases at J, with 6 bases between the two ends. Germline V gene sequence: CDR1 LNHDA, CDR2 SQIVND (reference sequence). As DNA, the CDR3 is TGTGCCAGTAGTACAACAGTGAACACTGAAGCTTTCTTT. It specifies CASSTTVNTEAFF.

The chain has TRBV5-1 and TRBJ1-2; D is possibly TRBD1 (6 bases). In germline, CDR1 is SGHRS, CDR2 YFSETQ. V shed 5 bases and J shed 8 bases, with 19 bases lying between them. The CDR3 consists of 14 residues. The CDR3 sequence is CASRPDLGARGYTF. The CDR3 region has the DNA TGCGCCAGCAGACCTGACCTGGGGGCACGGGGCTACACCTTC.

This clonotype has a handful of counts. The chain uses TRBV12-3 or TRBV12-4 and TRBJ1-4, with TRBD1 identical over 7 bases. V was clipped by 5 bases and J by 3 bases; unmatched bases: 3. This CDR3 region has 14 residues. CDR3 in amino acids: CASSLGQANEKLFF. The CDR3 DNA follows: TGTGCCAGCAGTCTCGGACAGGCTAATGAAAAACTGTTTTTT.

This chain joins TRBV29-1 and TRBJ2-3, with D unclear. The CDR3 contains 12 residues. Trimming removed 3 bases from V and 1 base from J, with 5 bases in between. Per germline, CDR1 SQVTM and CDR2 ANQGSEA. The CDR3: CSVDEGTDTQYF. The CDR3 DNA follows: TGCAGCGTTGACGAGGGCACAGATACGCAGTATTTT.

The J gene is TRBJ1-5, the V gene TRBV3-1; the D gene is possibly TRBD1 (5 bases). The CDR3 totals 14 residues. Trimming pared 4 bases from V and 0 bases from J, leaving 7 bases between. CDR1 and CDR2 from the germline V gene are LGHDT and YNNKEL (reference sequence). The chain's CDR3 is CASSRDSSNQPQHF. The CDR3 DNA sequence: TGTGCCAGCAGCCGAGACAGTAGCAATCAGCCCCAGCATTTT.

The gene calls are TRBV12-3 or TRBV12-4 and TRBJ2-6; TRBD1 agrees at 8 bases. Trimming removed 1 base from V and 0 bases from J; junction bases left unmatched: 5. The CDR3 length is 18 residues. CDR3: CASSLERTGISGANVLTF. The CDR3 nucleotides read TGTGCCAGCAGTTTAGAGAGGACAGGGATCTCTGGGGCCAACGTCCTGACTTTC.

The CDR3 reads CASSFLAYEQYF. The CDR3 DNA sequence: TGTGCCAGCAGCTTCCTTGCCTACGAGCAGTACTTC. The chain links TRBV5-6 to TRBJ2-7; no clear D. Germline V CDR1 and CDR2: SGHDT, YYEEEE. V was trimmed by 2 bases and J by 2 bases, leaving 5 bases between them. This CDR3 has 12 amino acids. Full variable domain (rest looked up from reference TRBV5-6 and TRBJ2-7): DAGVTQSPTHLIKTRGQQVTLRCSPKSGHDTVSWYQQALGQGPQFIFQYYEEEERQRGNFPDRFSGHQFPNYSSELNVNALLLGDSALYLCASSFLAYEQYFGPGTRLTVT.

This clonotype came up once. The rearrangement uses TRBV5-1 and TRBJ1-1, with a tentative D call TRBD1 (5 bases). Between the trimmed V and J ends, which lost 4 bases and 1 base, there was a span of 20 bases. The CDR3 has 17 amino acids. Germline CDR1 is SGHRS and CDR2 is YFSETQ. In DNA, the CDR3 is TGCGCCAGCAGCCCCTGGCCCCGGGGCCCTAGGAACACTGAAGCTTTCTTT. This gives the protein CASSPWPRGPRNTEAFF.

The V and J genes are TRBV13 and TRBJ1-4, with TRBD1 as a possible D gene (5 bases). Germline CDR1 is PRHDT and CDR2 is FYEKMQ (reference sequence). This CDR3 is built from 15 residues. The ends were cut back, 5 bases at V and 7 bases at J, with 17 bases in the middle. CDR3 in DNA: TGTGCCAGCAGCCCCCCTGGGGGGTGGGGTGAAAAACTGTTTTTT. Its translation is CASSPPGGWGEKLFF. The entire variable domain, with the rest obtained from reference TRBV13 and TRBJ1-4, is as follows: AAGVIQSPRHLIKEKRETATLKCYPIPRHDTVYWYQQGPGQDPQFLISFYEKMQSDKGSIPDRFSAQQFSDYHSELNMSSLELGDSALYFCASSPPGGWGEKLFFGSGTQLSVL.

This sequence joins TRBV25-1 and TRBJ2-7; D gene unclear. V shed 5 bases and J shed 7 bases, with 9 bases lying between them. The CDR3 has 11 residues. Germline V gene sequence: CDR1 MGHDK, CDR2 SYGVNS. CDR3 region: CASSSLQEQYF. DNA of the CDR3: TGTGCCAGCAGTTCGCTTCAGGAGCAGTACTTC.